These 8 T cell receptor beta chains came from one sample sequenced in a study of blood T cells in healthy people across ages. For the second PCR, which ran for about 7 to 12 cycles, a sample-barcoded 5' primer and a J-beta primer mix were used. TCRdb re-derived calls from the 5' RACE reads in MiXCR, one entry per CDR3 protein. Of around 870,000 distinct CDR3 sequences listed, roughly 26% are singletons. Sequences were obtained from blood. These receptors originate from an elderly woman in good health.

With respect to this clonotype: A much larger clonotype is one base distant, so this may be a read error. V gene TRBV20-1 combines with J gene TRBJ1-1; D is unresolved. Deletions cut 3 bases from V and 1 base from J, with 9 bases between. Germline values: CDR1 DFQATT, CDR2 SNEGSKA (reference sequence). This CDR3 comprises 13 residues. The CDR3 DNA reads as TGCAGTGCTAGGCGCCCGGAGAACACTGAAGCTTTCTTT. This translates into CSARRPENTEAFF.

This clonotype was seen at least ten times. The chain combines TRBV5-1 with TRBJ1-2; D ambiguous. The V gene's germline CDR1 is SGHRS and CDR2 YFSETQ. This CDR3 is 14 amino acids long. With 1 base removed from V and 2 bases from J, the gap between germline ends came to 9 bases. The CDR3 DNA sequence: TGCGCCAGCAGCTTGAGGGCTACCAACTATGGCTACACCTTC. Residues: CASSLRATNYGYTF.

The rearrangement joins TRBV20-1 to TRBJ2-1; possibly TRBD2 for D (7 bases). In germline, CDR1 is DFQATT, CDR2 SNEGSKA (reference sequence). The CDR3 loop spans 16 amino acids. Trimming took 5 bases from V and 1 from J, leaving 18 bases between them. The CDR3 DNA is TGCAGTGCTTTGGGTGGGGGGGGCCTATCCTACAATGAGCAGTTCTTC. The encoded protein is CSALGGGGLSYNEQFF.

This chain uses TRBV5-1 with TRBJ2-7; 10 bases fit TRBD1. V lost 3 bases to trimming and J lost 4 bases; unmatched junction nucleotides: 7. The germline V gene has CDR1 SGHRS and CDR2 YFSETQ. The CDR3 consists of 15 residues. CDR3: CASSYGQGVVYEQYF. The CDR3 nucleotides are TGCGCCAGCAGCTACGGACAGGGGGTGGTATACGAGCAGTACTTC.

This clonotype appeared many times. This chain uses TRBV2 with TRBJ1-6, with D possibly matching TRBD1 (5 bases). Germline V gene sequence: CDR1 SNHLY, CDR2 FYNNEI. The CDR3 spans 13 residues. V gave up 7 bases and J gave up 13 bases, with 17 bases separating them. CDR3 nucleotides: TGTGCCAGCAATCCGGGACGGAGAAGGCCCCTCCACTTT. Its translation: CASNPGRRRPLHF.

This clonotype has ten or more counts. V gene TRBV28 combines with J gene TRBJ2-1, with D possibly being TRBD1 (5 bases). Germline V gene sequence: CDR1 MDHEN, CDR2 SYDVKM. This CDR3 contains 12 residues. The V end was cut by 7 bases, the J end by 12 bases, with 16 bases between. The CDR3 region has the DNA TGTGCCAGCAAGTTACCACAGGCTGGGCAGTTCTTC. It translates to CASKLPQAGQFF.

The V and J genes are TRBV7-2 and TRBJ2-3, with D perhaps TRBD1 or TRBD2 (5 bases each). The CDR3 sequence is 17 residues long. V shed 1 base and J shed 7 bases, with 21 bases lying between them. CDR1 SGHTA and CDR2 FQGNSA come from the germline V gene. The CDR3 DNA is TGTGCCAGCAGCTTAGGGCCCGTGGGGGTACTTTTCTATACGCAGTATTTT. Protein: CASSLGPVGVLFYTQYF.

The chain has TRBV6-2 or TRBV6-3 and TRBJ2-2; D may be TRBD2 (6 bases). V was clipped by 2 bases and J by 6 bases, with 10 bases between them. Germline-derived CDR1 and CDR2 are MNHEY and SVGEGT. This CDR3 has 14 residues. This chain's CDR3 is CASSYITGAGELFF. In DNA form, the CDR3 reads TGTGCCAGCAGTTACATAACGGGGGCCGGGGAGCTGTTTTTT.